This TCR beta chain was identified in a study of blood T cell repertoires in COVID-19. Across the study: The United States, Italy and Spain supplied acute and convalescent COVID-19 samples. T cells, B-cell-depleted T cells, or PBMCs provided the cDNA or gDNA that served as material.

The method was immunoSEQ multiplex PCR; TCRdb's version includes in-frame clones alone and lacks a portion of them. The repertoire includes roughly 20,000 clones, nearly 90% of them detected once, and approximately 10% sits in the top ten. Germline V gene lookup returns CDR1 SGHNT and CDR2 YENEEA. This CDR3 has 13 residues. V shed 3 bases and J shed 6 bases, with 12 bases lying between them. The sample taken for sequencing was peripheral blood. J is TRBJ2-7 and V is TRBV11-3, with unresolved D. The TCR comes from a man in his forties with active COVID-19. Here the CDR3 reads CASSFLGGTEQYF. For the CDR3, the DNA is TGTGCCAGCAGCTTTCTAGGCGGAACCGAGCAGTACTTC.